This T cell receptor (beta chain) is from a study of technical replicates of blood from several donors. The CDR3 length is 14 residues. Trimming pared 2 bases from V and 3 bases from J, leaving 11 bases between. The germline V gene has CDR1 SEHNR and CDR2 FQNEAQ (reference sequence). Libraries were prepared by immunoSEQ multiplex PCR; TCRdb keeps only in-frame clonotypes and omits some of them. The sample includes tens of thousands of clones, about 96% of them seen just once. The genes are TRBV7-9 and TRBJ2-7; perhaps TRBD1 as D (5 bases). This clonotype was obtained from a human donor in good health. Sequencing was done on a sample of T cells isolated from PBMCs. CDR3 nucleotide sequence: TGTGCCAGCAGCTTACTTGACAGTGGCTACGAGCAGTACTTC. Its translation: CASSLLDSGYEQYF.